The table lists the clone carrying this T cell receptor beta chain with many counts. The antigen is unknown. TCRdb used MiXCR to reprocess the 5' RACE reads, holding one entry per CDR3 protein. The sample lists approximately 49,000 distinct CDR3 sequences, roughly 5.7% occurring once. The record originates from a study of spatial heterogeneity in lung cancer. Study background: More than eight raw reads, on average, carried each unique TCR and UMI combination.

Regarding time point: sample taken at primary tumor resection. The CDR3 spans 15 residues. CDR1 and CDR2 from the germline V gene are MGHRA and YSYEKL. Trimming cost V 3 bases and J 4 bases; bases outside gene matches: 5. General observations from the study: Blood carried ubiquitous expanded tumor TCRs more at resection than follow-up.

This sample comprised PBMCs, obtained at surgery. This sequence joins TRBV4-1 and TRBJ2-7; 11 nucleotides agree with TRBD2. This TCR was sampled from a male donor with early-stage non-small cell lung cancer. The CDR3 protein is CASSQATSGTYEQYF. The CDR3 nucleotides are TGCGCCAGCAGCCAGGCGACTAGCGGGACTTACGAGCAGTACTTC.